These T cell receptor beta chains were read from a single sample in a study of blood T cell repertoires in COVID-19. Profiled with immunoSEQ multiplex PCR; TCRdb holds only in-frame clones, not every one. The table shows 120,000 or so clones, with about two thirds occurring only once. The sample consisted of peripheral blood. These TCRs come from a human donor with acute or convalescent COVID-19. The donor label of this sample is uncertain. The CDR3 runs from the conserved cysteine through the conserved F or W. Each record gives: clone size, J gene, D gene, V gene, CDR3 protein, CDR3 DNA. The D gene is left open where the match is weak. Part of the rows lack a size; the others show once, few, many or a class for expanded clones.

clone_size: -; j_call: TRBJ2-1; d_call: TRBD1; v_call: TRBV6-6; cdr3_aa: CASSQQGPSYNEQFF; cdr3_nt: TGTGCCAGCAGTCAACAGGGGCCCTCCTACAATGAGCAGTTCTTC
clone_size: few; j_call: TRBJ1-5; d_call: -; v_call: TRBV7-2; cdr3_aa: CASSLANRGTSNQPQHF; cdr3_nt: TGTGCCAGCAGCTTAGCCAATCGGGGTACCAGCAATCAGCCCCAGCATTTT
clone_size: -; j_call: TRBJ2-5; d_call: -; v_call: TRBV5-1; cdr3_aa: CASSAGQREETQYF; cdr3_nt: TGCGCCAGCAGCGCGGGACAGAGGGAGGAGACCCAGTACTTC
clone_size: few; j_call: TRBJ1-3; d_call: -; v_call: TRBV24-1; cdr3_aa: CATSDPSTTTIYF; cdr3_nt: TGTGCCACCAGTGACCCCTCGACAACCACCATATATTTT
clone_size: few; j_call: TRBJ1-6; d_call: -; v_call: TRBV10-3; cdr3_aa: CAIRGGVDSPLHF; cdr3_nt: TGTGCCATCAGAGGGGGAGTTGATTCACCCCTCCACTTT
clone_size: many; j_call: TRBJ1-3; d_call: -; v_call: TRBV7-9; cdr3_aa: CASSLEGGLGRDTIYF; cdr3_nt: TGTGCCAGCAGCTTAGAAGGAGGTTTGGGAAGGGACACCATATATTTT
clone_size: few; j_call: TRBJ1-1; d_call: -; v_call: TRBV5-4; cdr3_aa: CASSFGVGTEAFF; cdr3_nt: TGTGCCAGCAGCTTCGGGGTGGGCACTGAAGCTTTCTTT
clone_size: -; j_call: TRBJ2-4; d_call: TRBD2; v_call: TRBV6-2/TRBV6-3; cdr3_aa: CASSHSGGGADIQYF; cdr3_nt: TGTGCCAGCAGCCACTCAGGCGGGGGGGCCGACATTCAGTACTTC
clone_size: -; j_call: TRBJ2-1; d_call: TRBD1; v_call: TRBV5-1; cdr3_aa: CASSPRQGSYNEQFF; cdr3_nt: TGCGCCAGCAGTCCGCGACAGGGTTCCTACAATGAGCAGTTCTTC
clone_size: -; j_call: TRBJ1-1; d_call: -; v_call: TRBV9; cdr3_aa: CASKSPETSAEAFF; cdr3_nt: TGTGCCAGCAAGTCACCGGAAACAAGCGCTGAAGCTTTCTTT
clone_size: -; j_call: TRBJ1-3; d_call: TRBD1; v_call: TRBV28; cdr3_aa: CASFHTGVNTIYF; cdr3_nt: TGTGCCAGCTTTCATACAGGGGTGAACACCATATATTTT
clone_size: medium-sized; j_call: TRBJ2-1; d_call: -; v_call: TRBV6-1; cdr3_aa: CASSEEGTNNEQFF; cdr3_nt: TGTGCCAGCAGTGAAGAGGGGACAAACAATGAGCAGTTCTTC
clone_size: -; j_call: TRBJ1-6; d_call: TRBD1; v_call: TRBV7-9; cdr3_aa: CASRHSDRENSPLHF; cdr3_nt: TGTGCCAGCAGGCATTCGGACAGGGAGAATTCACCCCTCCACTTT
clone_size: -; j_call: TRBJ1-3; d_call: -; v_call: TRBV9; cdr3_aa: CASRPVSSGNTIYF; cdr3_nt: TGTGCCAGCAGACCGGTTAGCTCTGGAAACACCATATATTTT
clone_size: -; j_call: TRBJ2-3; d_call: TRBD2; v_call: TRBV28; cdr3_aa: CASSLSGGFLAGLTDTQYF; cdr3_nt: TGTGCCAGCAGTTTAAGTGGGGGGTTCTTAGCGGGGCTCACAGATACGCAGTATTTT
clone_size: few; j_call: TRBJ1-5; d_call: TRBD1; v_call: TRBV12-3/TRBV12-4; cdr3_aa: CASRRTGDQPQHF; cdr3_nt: TGTGCCAGCAGACGGACAGGGGATCAGCCCCAGCATTTT
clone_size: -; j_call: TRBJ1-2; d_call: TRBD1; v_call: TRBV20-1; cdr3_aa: CSASDRAPMGYTF; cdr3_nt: TGCAGTGCTAGTGACAGGGCCCCTATGGGCTACACCTTC
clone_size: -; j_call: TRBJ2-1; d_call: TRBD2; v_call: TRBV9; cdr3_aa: CASSAGGSYNEQFF; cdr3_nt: TGTGCCAGCAGCGCGGGGGGGTCCTACAATGAGCAGTTCTTC
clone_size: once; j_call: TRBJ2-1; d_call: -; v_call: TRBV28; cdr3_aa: CASRPTGDGEQFF; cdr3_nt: TGTGCCAGCAGACCGACGGGGGATGGTGAGCAGTTCTTC
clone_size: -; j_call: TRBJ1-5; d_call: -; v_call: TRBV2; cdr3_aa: CASSLRPGFSNQPQHF; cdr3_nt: TGTGCCAGCAGTTTAAGACCGGGATTTAGCAATCAGCCCCAGCATTTT
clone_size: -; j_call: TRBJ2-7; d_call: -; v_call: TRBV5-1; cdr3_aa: CASSLDTYEQYF; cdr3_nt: TGCGCCAGCAGCTTGGACACCTACGAGCAGTACTTC
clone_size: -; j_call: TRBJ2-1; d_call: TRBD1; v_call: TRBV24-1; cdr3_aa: CATSGGDRGPDEQFF; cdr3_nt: TGTGCCACCAGTGGTGGGGACAGGGGACCCGATGAGCAGTTCTTC
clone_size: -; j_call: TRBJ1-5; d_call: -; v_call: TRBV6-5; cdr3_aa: CASRKGQGNQPQHF; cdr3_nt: TGTGCCAGCAGAAAGGGTCAGGGGAATCAGCCCCAGCATTTT
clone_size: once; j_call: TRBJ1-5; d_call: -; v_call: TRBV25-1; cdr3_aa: CASSEWADNQPQHF; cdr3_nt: TGTGCCAGCAGTGAATGGGCAGATAATCAGCCCCAGCATTTT
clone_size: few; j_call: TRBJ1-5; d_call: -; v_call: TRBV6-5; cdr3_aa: CASSRGAGNQPQHF; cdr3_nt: TGTGCCAGCAGTCGGGGGGCCGGCAATCAGCCCCAGCATTTT
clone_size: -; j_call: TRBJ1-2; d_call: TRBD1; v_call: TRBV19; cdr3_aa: CASSPLPGADRGRGYTF; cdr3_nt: TGTGCCAGTAGTCCACTCCCCGGGGCAGACAGGGGACGCGGCTACACCTTC
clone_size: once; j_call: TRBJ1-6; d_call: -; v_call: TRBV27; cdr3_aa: CASTSGGSGMGSPLHF; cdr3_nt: TGTGCCAGCACCTCGGGGGGTTCGGGAATGGGATCACCCCTCCACTTT
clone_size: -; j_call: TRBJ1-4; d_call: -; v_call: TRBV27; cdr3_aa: CASSSLGATNEKLFF; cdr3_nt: TGTGCCAGCAGTTCTCTCGGTGCAACTAATGAAAAACTGTTTTTT
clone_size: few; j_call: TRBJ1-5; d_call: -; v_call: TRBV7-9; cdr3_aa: CASSSNREAYNNQPQHF; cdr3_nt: TGTGCCAGCAGCTCGAACCGGGAGGCATATAACAATCAGCCCCAGCATTTT
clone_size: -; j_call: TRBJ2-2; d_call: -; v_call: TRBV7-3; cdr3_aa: CASSLTPGAGELFF; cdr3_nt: TGTGCCAGCAGCTTAACTCCGGGGGCCGGGGAGCTGTTTTTT
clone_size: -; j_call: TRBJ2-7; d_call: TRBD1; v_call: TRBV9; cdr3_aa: CASSPQGAISYEQYF; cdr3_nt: TGTGCCAGCAGCCCCCAGGGGGCCATCTCCTACGAGCAGTACTTC
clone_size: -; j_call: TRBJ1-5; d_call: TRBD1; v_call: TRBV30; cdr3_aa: CAWSTTGGQPQHF; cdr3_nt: TGTGCCTGGAGTACTACAGGGGGCCAGCCCCAGCATTTT
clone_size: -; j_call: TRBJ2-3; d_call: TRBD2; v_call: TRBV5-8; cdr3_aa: CASRTSATDTQYF; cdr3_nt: TGTGCCAGCAGGACTAGCGCCACAGATACGCAGTATTTT
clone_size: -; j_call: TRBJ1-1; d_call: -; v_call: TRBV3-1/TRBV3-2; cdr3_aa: CASSRGTGAEAFF; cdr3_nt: TGTGCCAGCAGCCGGGGCACTGGGGCTGAAGCTTTCTTT
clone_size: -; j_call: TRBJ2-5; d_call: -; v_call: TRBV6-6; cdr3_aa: CASTLAPQETQYF; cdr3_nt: TGTGCCAGCACCCTAGCGCCCCAAGAGACCCAGTACTTC
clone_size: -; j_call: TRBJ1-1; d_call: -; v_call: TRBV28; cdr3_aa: CASLSLAGPNTEAFF; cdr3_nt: TGTGCCAGCCTCAGTTTGGCAGGGCCGAACACTGAAGCTTTCTTT
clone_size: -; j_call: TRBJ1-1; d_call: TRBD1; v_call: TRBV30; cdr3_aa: CAWSRGANTEAFF; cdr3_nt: TGTGCCTGGAGCAGGGGGGCGAACACTGAAGCTTTCTTT
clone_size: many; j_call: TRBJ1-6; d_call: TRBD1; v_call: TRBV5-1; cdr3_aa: CASSGGQGNSPLHF; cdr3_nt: TGCGCCAGCAGCGGCGGACAGGGAAATTCACCCCTCCACTTT
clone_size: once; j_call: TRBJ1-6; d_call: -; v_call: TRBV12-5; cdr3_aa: CASGLGQGFDSPLHF; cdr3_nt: TGTGCTAGTGGTTTGGGCCAGGGTTTTGATTCACCCCTCCACTTT
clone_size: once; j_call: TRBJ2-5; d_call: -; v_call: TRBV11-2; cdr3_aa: CASSLVRGPKETQYF; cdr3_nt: TGTGCCAGCAGCTTAGTGCGGGGACCCAAGGAGACCCAGTACTTC
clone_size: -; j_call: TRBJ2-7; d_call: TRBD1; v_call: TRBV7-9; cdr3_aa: CASSLTGPNEQYF; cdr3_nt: TGTGCCAGCAGCTTGACAGGGCCCAACGAGCAGTACTTC
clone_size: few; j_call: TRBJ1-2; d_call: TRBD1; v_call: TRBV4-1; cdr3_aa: CASSQATGGGNYGYTF; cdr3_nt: TGCGCCAGCAGCCAAGCCACAGGGGGTGGTAACTATGGCTACACCTTC
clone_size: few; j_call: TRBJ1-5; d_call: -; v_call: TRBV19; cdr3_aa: CASSIWRDQPQHF; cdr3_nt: TGTGCCAGTAGTATATGGCGGGACCAGCCCCAGCATTTT
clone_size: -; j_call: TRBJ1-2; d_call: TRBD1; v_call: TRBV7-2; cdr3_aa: CASSPQGQGWNYGYTF; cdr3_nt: TGTGCCAGCAGCCCGCAGGGACAGGGGTGGAACTATGGCTACACCTTC
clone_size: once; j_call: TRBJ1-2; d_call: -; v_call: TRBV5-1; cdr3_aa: CASSFGDTARGYTF; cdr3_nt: TGCGCCAGCAGCTTCGGGGACACTGCTCGTGGCTACACCTTC
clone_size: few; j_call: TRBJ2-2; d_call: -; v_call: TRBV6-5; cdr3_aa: CASRGSRTGELFF; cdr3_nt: TGTGCCAGCAGGGGCTCACGGACCGGGGAGCTGTTTTTT
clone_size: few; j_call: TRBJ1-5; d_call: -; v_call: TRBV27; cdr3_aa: CASSLFKKPRPQHF; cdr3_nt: TGTGCCAGCAGTTTATTTAAGAAGCCTCGGCCCCAGCATTTT
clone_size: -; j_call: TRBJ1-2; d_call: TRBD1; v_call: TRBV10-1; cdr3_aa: CATQGETGEDCGYTF; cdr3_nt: TGCGCCACCCAGGGGGAGACAGGGGAGGACTGTGGCTACACCTTC
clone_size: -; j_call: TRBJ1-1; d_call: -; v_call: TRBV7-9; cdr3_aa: CASSQLQENTEAFF; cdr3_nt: TGTGCCAGCAGCCAATTACAGGAGAACACTGAAGCTTTCTTT